The 24 T cell receptor beta chains below come from one sample, sequenced in a study of T cell repertoires in cytomegalovirus infection. TCRdb fed the reads into MiXCR, producing one record per CDR3 protein. The table shows 490,000 or so distinct CDR3 sequences, with about 11% occurring only once. The sample comprised PBMCs. The receptors were gathered from a human donor in good health (CMV status not recorded). Some clones in this sample may be carry-over from other donors' samples.

At least ten counts were recorded for this clonotype. The chain has TRBV10-3 and TRBJ1-1, with a weak D call TRBD1 (5 bases). CDR1 ENHRY and CDR2 SYGVKD come from the germline V gene. This CDR3 spans 13 amino acids. Deletions cut 10 bases from V and 4 bases from J, with 16 bases between. DNA of the CDR3: TGTGCCACCCGGGACCGCAGGAGCACTGAAGCTTTCTTT. Residues: CATRDRRSTEAFF.

There are many counts of this clonotype. This rearrangement joins TRBV5-1 to TRBJ1-5, with D possibly matching TRBD1 (6 bases). CDR3 length: 13 amino acids. V dropped 1 base and J dropped 7 bases, with 9 bases sitting between them. CDR1 is SGHRS, CDR2 YFSETQ, per germline. The CDR3, as DNA: TGCGCCAGCAGCTTGAACAGGGACCAGCCCCAGCATTTT. This sequence encodes CASSLNRDQPQHF.

This clonotype was picked up many times. The rearrangement uses TRBV28 and TRBJ1-2; a weak D match, TRBD1 (6 bases). Germline-derived CDR1 and CDR2 are MDHEN and SYDVKM. Trimming took 1 base from V and 4 from J, leaving 13 bases between them. The CDR3 contains 15 residues. The CDR3 DNA is TGTGCCAGCAGTTTATCGGGGGCGATATCCTATGGCTACACCTTC. The encoded protein is CASSLSGAISYGYTF.

This clonotype was picked up many times. In DNA form, the CDR3 reads TGCGCCAGCAGCCCCTTCGACAGTGACTGGAACACTGAAGCTTTCTTT. As protein: CASSPFDSDWNTEAFF. This chain joins TRBV4-1 and TRBJ1-1; maybe TRBD1 (5 bases). Germline loops: CDR1 MGHRA, CDR2 YSYEKL. The CDR3 has 16 amino acids. V lost 4 bases, J lost 1 base, and 16 bases lay in between.

This clonotype was found a few times. The chain couples TRBV20-1 to TRBJ1-1; D not certain. There are 13 residues in the CDR3. Germline lookup yields CDR1 DFQATT and CDR2 SNEGSKA (reference sequence). Trimming removed 3 bases from V and 8 bases from J, with 16 bases in between. The CDR3 DNA sequence: TGCAGTGCTAGCCTAGGAACGGCGGTCGAAGCTTTCTTT. Translating gives CSASLGTAVEAFF.

The chain combines TRBV9 with TRBJ1-1; 7 bases match TRBD1. J gave up 6 bases and V 4 bases, and 12 bases lay outside the gene matches. The length of the CDR3 is 15 residues. Germline values: CDR1 SGDLS, CDR2 YYNGEE. CDR3 region: CASSPNRGFGSEAFF. CDR3 sequence (DNA): TGTGCCAGCAGCCCCAACAGGGGTTTTGGGTCTGAAGCTTTCTTT.

The chain has TRBV10-2 and TRBJ2-3; 11 nucleotides line up with TRBD2. The CDR3 loop spans 16 amino acids. Germline CDR1 WSHSY, CDR2 SAAADI. V was pared by 7 bases and J by 5 bases, with 11 bases of the junction left unmatched. CDR3 DNA: TGCGCCAGCATTAGCACTAGCGGGGGAGGTGTAGATACGCAGTATTTT. Amino acids: CASISTSGGGVDTQYF.

This clonotype was observed many times. The chain joins TRBV7-2 to TRBJ2-1; D is unclear. Germline values: CDR1 SGHTA, CDR2 FQGNSA. The CDR3 is made up of 15 amino acids. V was clipped by 0 bases and J by 7 bases, with 13 bases between them. CDR3 region: CASSLAGLRLNEQFF. DNA for the CDR3: TGTGCCAGCAGCTTAGCGGGTCTTAGGTTGAATGAGCAGTTCTTC.

This clonotype has a count of ten or more. The chain employs TRBV27 and TRBJ1-4; 7 bases agree with TRBD1. The trim removed 2 bases at V and 4 bases at J, leaving 4 bases unmatched. Germline V gene data show CDR1 as MNHEY and CDR2 as SMNVEV (reference sequence). The CDR3 runs to 15 residues. The CDR3 nucleotides read TGTGCCAGCAGTTTAAGGGGGCGGAATAATGAAAAACTGTTTTTT. Residues: CASSLRGRNNEKLFF. Combining the CDR3 with reference TRBV27 and TRBJ1-4 gives the whole variable domain EAQVTQNPRYLITVTGKKLTVTCSQNMNHEYMSWYRQDPGLGLRQIYYSMNVEVTDKGDVPEGYKVSRKEKRNFPLILESPSPNQTSLYFCASSLRGRNNEKLFFGSGTQLSVL.

At least ten counts were recorded for this clonotype. The CDR3, as DNA: TGTGCCAGCAGCCTACAGGGGGGAACGAGCGAGCAGTACTTC. It specifies CASSLQGGTSEQYF. This chain joins TRBV7-6 and TRBJ2-7; 8 positions match TRBD1. The CDR3 totals 14 residues. Germline V gene sequence: CDR1 SGHVS, CDR2 FNYEAQ. Trimming removed 5 bases from V and 6 bases from J; junction bases left unmatched: 9.

There are many counts of this clonotype. The chain combines TRBV5-1 with TRBJ2-5; D gene unclear. Per the germline V gene, CDR1 is SGHRS and CDR2 is YFSETQ. CDR3 length: 15 amino acids. With 0 bases removed from V and 1 base from J, the gap between germline ends came to 10 bases. CDR3 bases: TGCGCCAGCAGCTTGGCAGGCCAGATCCAAGAGACCCAGTACTTC. Translated: CASSLAGQIQETQYF.

At least ten counts were recorded for this clonotype. The chain links TRBV10-2 to TRBJ1-1; 8 bases line up with TRBD1. After removal of 6 bases from V and 5 bases from J, the junction contained 8 bases not matched to a gene. Germline CDR1 is WSHSY and CDR2 is SAAADI. The CDR3 runs to 14 residues. For the CDR3, the DNA is TGCGCCAGCAGAGATGGACAGGGATGGACTGAAGCTTTCTTT. Translating it yields CASRDGQGWTEAFF.

The sample holds many counts of this clonotype. The chain uses TRBV20-1 and TRBJ2-7; a weak D match, TRBD2 (6 bases). The CDR3 spans 15 residues. Germline CDR1 is DFQATT and CDR2 is SNEGSKA (reference sequence). With 5 bases removed from V and 1 base from J, the gap between germline ends came to 18 bases. The CDR3 loop is CSAPRIRGDSYEQYF. CDR3 nucleotide sequence: TGCAGTGCTCCCCGGATTCGCGGGGATTCCTACGAGCAGTACTTC.

This clonotype was observed at least ten times. This CDR3 reads CASSFQRRGYNEQFF. The DNA of the CDR3 is TGTGCCAGCAGCTTTCAGCGGAGGGGGTACAATGAGCAGTTCTTC. The gene calls are TRBV5-5 and TRBJ2-1, with D perhaps assigned TRBD1 or TRBD2 (6 bases each). Germline V gene data show CDR1 as SGHKS and CDR2 as YYEKEE (reference sequence). V gave up 2 bases and J gave up 4 bases, with 13 bases separating them. The CDR3 loop spans 15 amino acids. The variable domain in full, with the rest retrieved from reference TRBV5-5 and TRBJ2-1, is DAGVTQSPTHLIKTRGQQVTLRCSPISGHKSVSWYQQVLGQGPQFIFQYYEKEERGRGNFPDRFSARQFPNYSSELNVNALLLGDSALYLCASSFQRRGYNEQFFGPGTRLTVL.

This clonotype was recorded many times. The chain is built from TRBV7-9 and TRBJ2-7, with 9 nucleotides matching TRBD2. V gave up 5 bases and J gave up 5 bases; unmatched junction bases: 13. Per the germline V gene, CDR1 is SEHNR and CDR2 is FQNEAQ (reference sequence). This CDR3 region has 16 residues. The CDR3 loop is CASSPAGGAGRDEQYF. The CDR3 nucleotides are TGTGCCAGCAGCCCCGCGGGGGGGGCTGGGAGGGACGAGCAGTACTTC.

This clonotype was counted between two and nine times. The chain recombines TRBV2 with TRBJ2-5; 10 positions agree with TRBD2. CDR3 length equals 15 residues. J gave up 3 bases and V 2 bases, and 3 bases lay outside the gene matches. The germline gives CDR1 SNHLY, CDR2 FYNNEI. The CDR3 region is CASSEWTSGEETQYF. The CDR3, as DNA: TGTGCCAGCAGTGAATGGACTAGCGGCGAAGAGACCCAGTACTTC.

This clonotype was counted many times. This chain uses TRBV7-9 with TRBJ2-6; D remains unclear. CDR3 size: 16 residues. Trimming cost V 1 base and J 0 bases, with 7 bases left between them. The germline gives CDR1 SEHNR, CDR2 FQNEAQ (reference sequence). The CDR3 here is CASSLGRNSGANVLTF. CDR3 sequence (DNA): TGTGCCAGCAGCTTAGGTCGCAACTCTGGGGCCAACGTCCTGACTTTC.

V usage is TRBV5-5 and J usage is TRBJ2-7; 9 bases align to TRBD1. Germline V gene sequence: CDR1 SGHKS, CDR2 YYEKEE (reference sequence). V trimming: 1 base; J trimming: 4 bases; junction bases outside the gene matches: 6. The CDR3 spans 15 residues. The CDR3: CASSLTGTGIYEQYF. CDR3 nucleotide sequence: TGTGCCAGCAGCTTGACCGGGACAGGGATATACGAGCAGTACTTC.

A few counts support this clonotype. The rearrangement links TRBV6-1 to TRBJ1-5; TRBD1 might be the D (6 bases). CDR1 and CDR2 (germline): MNHNS, SASEGT. V was shortened by 6 bases and J by 7 bases, with 16 bases between the two germline ends. This CDR3 is 14 amino acids long. CDR3 bases: TGTGCCAGCAGCGCCCAGGGGATTCGGCAGCCCCAGCATTTT. This gives the protein CASSAQGIRQPQHF.

This clonotype occurred many times. This chain connects TRBV7-3 to TRBJ2-1; 8 bases fit TRBD2. J was trimmed by 7 bases and V by 0 bases; bases with no gene match: 5. CDR1 and CDR2 (germline): SGHTA, FQGTGA. The CDR3 totals 15 residues. The CDR3 sequence is CASSLTGGLGNEQFF. The DNA of the CDR3 is TGTGCCAGCAGCTTAACGGGGGGACTAGGAAATGAGCAGTTCTTC.

In regard to this clonotype: A much larger clone differs from this one at a single base, so this may be a read error. V and J are TRBV5-4 and TRBJ1-2; D remains ambiguous. The CDR3 is 13 residues long. The V gene's germline CDR1 is SGHNT and CDR2 YYREEE (reference sequence). Written as DNA, the CDR3 is TGTGTCAGCAGCCGGACGGACAACTATGGCTACACCTTC. Translation: CVSSRTDNYGYTF. The complete variable domain, with remaining parts taken from reference TRBV5-4 and TRBJ1-2, reads ETGVTQSPTHLIKTRGQQVTLRCSSQSGHNTVSWYQQALGQGPQFIFQYYREEENGRGNFPPRFSGLQFPNYSSELNVNALELDDSALYLCVSSRTDNYGYTFGSGTRLTVV.

Ten or more counts support this clonotype. This chain joins TRBV6-1 and TRBJ2-7; D unclear. This CDR3 contains 14 residues. Trimming stripped 4 bases from V and 0 bases from J, with 10 bases between. Germline assignment: CDR1 MNHNS and CDR2 SASEGT. The CDR3 here is CASSAALSSYEQYF. In DNA form, the CDR3 reads TGTGCCAGCAGTGCGGCTTTGAGCTCCTACGAGCAGTACTTC.

This clonotype was seen at least ten times. The chain joins TRBV20-1 to TRBJ1-5; D is unresolved. This CDR3 is built from 13 residues. Germline CDR1 and CDR2: DFQATT and SNEGSKA (reference sequence). The germline V and J ends were trimmed by 6 bases and 1 base, with 10 bases remaining between them. CDR3 protein: CSASDGSNQPQHF. The CDR3 DNA is TGCAGTGCCTCGGACGGAAGCAATCAGCCCCAGCATTTT.

This clonotype was detected a few times. The chain employs TRBV30 and TRBJ1-2; 7 bases agree with TRBD1. The CDR3 totals 13 residues. The V gene end was trimmed by 2 bases and the J gene end by 5 bases; junction bases not matched to a gene: 5. CDR1 GTSNPN and CDR2 SVGIG come from the germline V gene (reference sequence). The CDR3 sequence is CAWSLGQIYGYTF. The CDR3 DNA sequence: TGTGCCTGGAGTTTGGGACAGATTTATGGCTACACCTTC.